The rows below give T cell receptor beta chains drawn from one sample of a study of T-cell reconstitution after alpha-beta-depleted transplantation in children. One entry per CDR3 protein results from TCRdb running MiXCR on the PCR reads. Here the sample spans approximately 980,000 distinct CDR3 sequences, about 26% being singletons. The material sequenced was PBMCs, mostly from graft donor cells, taken 360 days after TCRalphabeta/CD19-depleted stem cell transplant. The receptors were gathered from a boy younger than two who had a stem cell transplant for SCID, so the T cells may come from the graft donor. Each CDR3 is given with its conserved first and last residue. Each record gives: CDR3 DNA, CDR3 protein, clone size, J gene, V gene, D gene. D genes are given only for firm matches. Clone size appears in some rows only: once, few, many, or a class for an expanded clone.

TGTGCCAGCTCACCCCTGGAGGGGGTCAACGAGCAGTACTTC,CASSPLEGVNEQYF,few,TRBJ2-7,TRBV18,-
TGTGCCAGCAGCCGGGGGACTAGCGGGGTCGATACGCAGTATTTT,CASSRGTSGVDTQYF,-,TRBJ2-3,TRBV5-4,TRBD2
TGCAGCGTTGACCGGACAGGGTCGGGGGATGAGCAGTTCTTC,CSVDRTGSGDEQFF,-,TRBJ2-1,TRBV29-1,TRBD1
TGTGCCTGCGGCGGGAGACAAGGCTTAAATCAGCCCCAGCATTTT,CACGGRQGLNQPQHF,-,TRBJ1-5,TRBV12-3/TRBV12-4,-
TGCGCCAGCAGCTTGAATCTTCCCCACATACTGGATGGCTACACCTTC,CASSLNLPHILDGYTF,few,TRBJ1-2,TRBV5-1,-
TGCAGTGCTATGACCGGGACAGGGCCCGATACGCAGTATTTT,CSAMTGTGPDTQYF,few,TRBJ2-3,TRBV20-1,TRBD1
TGTGCCAGTAGTATCGGACTAGCGGGGGGTCCGAGCACAGATACGCAGTATTTT,CASSIGLAGGPSTDTQYF,-,TRBJ2-3,TRBV19,TRBD2
TGTGCCAGCAGCTTAACGGCAGAACTGTACAATGAGCAGTTCTTC,CASSLTAELYNEQFF,-,TRBJ2-1,TRBV7-3,-
TGTGCCAGCAGCTTTGGGTATGGAGGGGAGGGCGAGCAGTACTTC,CASSFGYGGEGEQYF,-,TRBJ2-7,TRBV13,TRBD2
TGCAGCCACCAAGGGGCTGACTATGGCTACACCTTC,CSHQGADYGYTF,few,TRBJ1-2,TRBV29-1,-
TGTGCCAGCAGGGCCGGGACAACTAGCTACGAGCAGTACTTC,CASRAGTTSYEQYF,-,TRBJ2-7,TRBV6-1,-
TGTGCTAGTGGTTTGGGTCTCGGGGTGAGATCCGGAGAGACCCAGTACTTC,CASGLGLGVRSGETQYF,-,TRBJ2-5,TRBV12-5,-
TGCAGTGCTGACCCAGGATTTCAAGAGACCCAGTACTTC,CSADPGFQETQYF,once,TRBJ2-5,TRBV20-1,-
TGTGCCAGCAAAAAGTCCGGGACAGGTGCTACTGGGGCCAACGTCCTGACTTTC,CASKKSGTGATGANVLTF,-,TRBJ2-6,TRBV27,TRBD1
TGTGCCAGCAGTACCTCAGGGGGCTGGAGCACCGGGGAGCTGTTTTTT,CASSTSGGWSTGELFF,many,TRBJ2-2,TRBV25-1,TRBD1
TGTGCCAGCAGCTTGGTGGTAGGGCCACTCGAGCAGTACTTC,CASSLVVGPLEQYF,-,TRBJ2-7,TRBV5-5,-
TGTGCCAGCAGTTTTAAGAGACAGTACGCGGACGAGCAGTACTTC,CASSFKRQYADEQYF,-,TRBJ2-7,TRBV12-3/TRBV12-4,-
TGTGCCAGTGTCGAGGACAGGATTATGAACACTGAAGCTTTCTTT,CASVEDRIMNTEAFF,-,TRBJ1-1,TRBV12-3/TRBV12-4,TRBD1
TGTGCCAGCAGTGCTATTGGACAGTCTCAGTATCAGCCCCAGCATTTT,CASSAIGQSQYQPQHF,-,TRBJ1-5,TRBV2,-
TGCAGTGCTTGGACAGGGGCCGAGCAGTACTTC,CSAWTGAEQYF,few,TRBJ2-7,TRBV20-1,TRBD1
TGCGCCAGCAGCCAAGATCTGGCCAGGGGAACATTTGGCACTGAAGCTTTCTTT,CASSQDLARGTFGTEAFF,-,TRBJ1-1,TRBV4-3,-
TGCGCCAGCAGCTTGGATATTCGGGACGGAGCTAACTATGGCTACACCTTC,CASSLDIRDGANYGYTF,-,TRBJ1-2,TRBV5-1,-
TGTGCCAGCAGCTTCGACAGGGGTGTGTGGGAGACCCAGTACTTC,CASSFDRGVWETQYF,-,TRBJ2-5,TRBV5-6,TRBD1
TGCAGCGTCCAGCCGGGACTAGAGACCCAGTACTTC,CSVQPGLETQYF,few,TRBJ2-5,TRBV29-1,-
TGCAGTGCTAGTAGGACAGGGGGCCATAACTATGGCTACACCTTC,CSASRTGGHNYGYTF,-,TRBJ1-2,TRBV20-1,TRBD1
TGTGCCAGCAGCGTAGCAGGGACAGGGGTACCCACTGAAGCTTTCTTT,CASSVAGTGVPTEAFF,-,TRBJ1-1,TRBV9,TRBD1